A single sample gave rise to the 18 T cell receptor beta chains below, sequenced in a study of identical twins. TCRdb itself ran the 5' RACE reads through MiXCR, one entry per CDR3 protein. Among some 570,000 distinct CDR3 sequences listed, under 25% were seen once. These data were also filed under a second study, of yellow fever vaccine responses in identical twins.

Sequencing was performed on CD4+ T cells sorted from blood. The receptors come from a woman aged 18-29 years in good health.

This clonotype was detected only a few times. This chain connects TRBV20-1 to TRBJ2-2, with 8 bases aligning to TRBD2. V was pared by 3 bases and J by 1 base, with 7 bases of the junction left unmatched. The CDR3 has 16 amino acids. CDR1 is DFQATT, CDR2 SNEGSKA, per germline (reference sequence). The CDR3 DNA is TGCAGTGCTAGTACTAGCGGAGCGGTGAACACCGGGGAGCTGTTTTTT. This encodes CSASTSGAVNTGELFF.

The chain uses TRBV9 and TRBJ2-3; no clear D. Per germline, CDR1 SGDLS and CDR2 YYNGEE. This CDR3 has 12 amino acids. With 2 bases removed from V and 3 bases from J, the gap between germline ends came to 4 bases. The CDR3 bases are TGTGCCAGCAGCGTGAATACAGATACGCAGTATTTT. This gives the protein CASSVNTDTQYF. Variable domain in full (rest from reference TRBV9 and TRBJ2-3): DSGVTQTPKHLITATGQRVTLRCSPRSGDLSVYWYQQSLDQGLQFLIQYYNGEERAKGNILERFSAQQFPDLHSELNLSSLELGDSALYFCASSVNTDTQYFGPGTRLTVL.

The CDR3 region has the DNA TGTGCCAGCATGCCCACATCACAGGGGGCTCGGACAGATACGCAGTATTTT. Its translation: CASMPTSQGARTDTQYF. The chain recombines TRBV2 with TRBJ2-3; 9 bases map to TRBD1. The germline CDR1 and CDR2 sequences are SNHLY and FYNNEI. The trim removed 7 bases at V and 3 bases at J, leaving 14 bases unmatched. CDR3 size: 17 residues.

The V gene is TRBV18, the J gene TRBJ2-5; D unresolved. V was trimmed by 2 bases and J by 2 bases, leaving 9 bases between them. Per germline, CDR1 KGHSH and CDR2 LQKENI. CDR3 length equals 14 residues. The CDR3 here is CASSPSPGQETQYF. Here the CDR3 DNA reads TGTGCCAGCTCACCAAGCCCGGGTCAAGAGACCCAGTACTTC.

This clonotype was counted at least ten times. The chain employs TRBV12-3 or TRBV12-4 and TRBJ1-4; maybe TRBD1 (6 bases). The ends were cut back, 8 bases at V and 5 bases at J, with 12 bases in the middle. The CDR3 spans 13 residues. The CDR3 reads CASSGQINEKLFF. The CDR3 nucleotides read TGTGCCAGCTCAGGACAGATAAATGAAAAACTGTTTTTT.

The V call is TRBV28, the J call TRBJ2-7; no firm D call. Germline values: CDR1 MDHEN, CDR2 SYDVKM. This CDR3 region has 15 residues. V lost 5 bases and J lost 5, with 19 bases in between. The DNA for the CDR3 is TGTGCCAGCAGTACGTTGGGATCTTCAATAAACGAGCAGTACTTC. It translates to CASSTLGSSINEQYF.

The rearrangement uses TRBV12-3 or TRBV12-4 and TRBJ2-7, with TRBD1 matching over 8 bases. The J segment lost 4 bases and the V segment lost 5 bases, leaving 10 bases of the junction unmatched. CDR3 length equals 15 residues. The CDR3 loop reads CASSNGQGRWYEQYF. The DNA of the CDR3 is TGTGCCAGCAGTAATGGACAGGGTAGGTGGTACGAGCAGTACTTC.

The chain is built from TRBV7-9 and TRBJ2-1, with TRBD2 matching over 7 bases. Germline CDR1 reads SEHNR; CDR2 reads FQNEAQ (reference sequence). The CDR3 covers 17 residues. Trimming removed 3 bases from V and 6 bases from J; junction bases left unmatched: 14. In nucleotides, the CDR3 is TGTGCCAGCAGCTTCTCCTTAGTGGGAGGGCCTGTCAATGAGCAGTTCTTC. Translating gives CASSFSLVGGPVNEQFF. Complete variable domain (other parts from reference TRBV7-9 and TRBJ2-1): DTGVSQNPRHKITKRGQNVTFRCDPISEHNRLYWYRQTLGQGPEFLTYFQNEAQLEKSRLLSDRFSAERPKGSFSTLEIQRTEQGDSAMYLCASSFSLVGGPVNEQFFGPGTRLTVL.

Only a few counts were recorded for this clonotype. The chain carries TRBV29-1 and TRBJ2-5, with 8 bases lining up with TRBD1. V trimming: 4 bases; J trimming: 4 bases; junction bases outside the gene matches: 14. Looked up from germline, CDR1 is SQVTM and CDR2 is ANQGSEA. The CDR3 is 16 residues long. CDR3 protein: CSVGMSPRGQGETQYF. The DNA of the CDR3 is TGCAGCGTTGGCATGTCTCCCAGGGGGCAAGGAGAGACCCAGTACTTC.

This clonotype was recorded a few times. The V call is TRBV5-1, the J call TRBJ2-5, with a weak D call TRBD2 (5 bases). The CDR3 length is 14 residues. The V end lost 2 bases, the J end lost 4 bases, and 12 bases lay between the germline ends. From germline, CDR1 is SGHRS and CDR2 YFSETQ. CDR3 sequence: CASSFSRAGETQYF. CDR3 nucleotide sequence: TGCGCCAGCAGCTTTTCGAGGGCCGGAGAGACCCAGTACTTC.

Here the CDR3 DNA reads TGTGCCATCAGTGCACGGGGGGCCGTGCCCTACAATGAGCAGTTCTTC. It yields the protein CAISARGAVPYNEQFF. The chain combines TRBV10-3 with TRBJ2-1; D possibly corresponds to TRBD2 (7 bases). There are 16 residues in the CDR3. Trimming pared 4 bases from V and 2 bases from J, leaving 15 bases between. Germline V gene lookup returns CDR1 ENHRY and CDR2 SYGVKD.

CDR3 region: CASSDTVRSTQYF. The CDR3 DNA is TGTGCCAGCAGTGACACCGTAAGATCGACCCAGTACTTC. This chain joins TRBV2 and TRBJ2-5, with D uncertain. Germline V gene sequence: CDR1 SNHLY, CDR2 FYNNEI. V lost 3 bases to trimming and J lost 7 bases, with 12 bases between them. The CDR3 is made up of 13 amino acids.

This rearrangement joins TRBV6-5 to TRBJ2-2, with D tentatively TRBD1 (5 bases). CDR1 and CDR2 (germline): MNHEY, SVGAGI. This CDR3 comprises 16 residues. V lost 0 bases to trimming and J lost 1 base, with 9 bases between them. The CDR3 spells CASSYSGQRNTGELFF. The CDR3, as DNA: TGTGCCAGCAGTTACTCGGGGCAGAGGAACACCGGGGAGCTGTTTTTT.

This clonotype came up many times. The gene calls are TRBV5-1 and TRBJ2-7, with TRBD1 identical over 9 bases. The ends lost 4 bases at V and 9 bases at J; junction bases unmatched: 17. CDR3 length equals 16 residues. Looked up from germline, CDR1 is SGHRS and CDR2 is YFSETQ. For the CDR3, the DNA is TGCGCCAGCAGCGCCGCTCCGGGACAGGGTAACACAGTGCAGTACTTC. It is translated as CASSAAPGQGNTVQYF.

The genes are TRBV29-1 and TRBJ2-3, with 16 positions matching TRBD2. Germline loops: CDR1 SQVTM, CDR2 ANQGSEA. The CDR3 totals 18 residues. V was pared by 8 bases and J by 0 bases, with 11 bases of the junction left unmatched. CDR3 residues: CSSGLAGGDRSSTDTQYF. CDR3 nucleotide sequence: TGCAGCTCGGGACTAGCGGGGGGGGACAGATCTAGCACAGATACGCAGTATTTT.

This clonotype was seen a handful of times. The J gene is TRBJ1-2, the V gene TRBV2; D remains ambiguous. This CDR3 has 15 amino acids. V was shortened by 5 bases and J by 4 bases, with 17 bases between the two germline ends. Germline-derived CDR1 and CDR2 are SNHLY and FYNNEI. The CDR3 loop is CASSHPLGEVYGYTF. CDR3 DNA: TGTGCCAGCAGTCACCCGTTAGGAGAAGTCTATGGCTACACCTTC. The full variable domain, with the rest looked up from reference TRBV2 and TRBJ1-2, is EPEVTQTPSHQVTQMGQEVILRCVPISNHLYFYWYRQILGQKVEFLVSFYNNEISEKSEIFDDQFSVERPDGSNFTLKIRSTKLEDSAMYFCASSHPLGEVYGYTFGSGTRLTVV.

This clonotype has ten or more counts. The chain employs TRBV7-6 and TRBJ2-3; D call uncertain. The CDR3 extends over 15 amino acids. V dropped 5 bases and J dropped 3 bases, with 15 bases sitting between them. In germline, CDR1 is SGHVS, CDR2 FNYEAQ. The CDR3 region is CASSPRLGETDTQYF. For the CDR3, the DNA is TGTGCCAGCAGCCCAAGATTAGGCGAGACAGATACGCAGTATTTT.

A few counts support this clonotype. The chain couples TRBV10-3 to TRBJ1-5; unclear D gene. Germline V gene lookup returns CDR1 ENHRY and CDR2 SYGVKD. CDR3 length: 16 amino acids. The V end lost 2 bases, the J end lost 0 bases, and 11 bases lay between the germline ends. The CDR3 region has the DNA TGTGCCATCAGTGAGAATGGGGATTATAGCAATCAGCCCCAGCATTTT. Residues: CAISENGDYSNQPQHF.